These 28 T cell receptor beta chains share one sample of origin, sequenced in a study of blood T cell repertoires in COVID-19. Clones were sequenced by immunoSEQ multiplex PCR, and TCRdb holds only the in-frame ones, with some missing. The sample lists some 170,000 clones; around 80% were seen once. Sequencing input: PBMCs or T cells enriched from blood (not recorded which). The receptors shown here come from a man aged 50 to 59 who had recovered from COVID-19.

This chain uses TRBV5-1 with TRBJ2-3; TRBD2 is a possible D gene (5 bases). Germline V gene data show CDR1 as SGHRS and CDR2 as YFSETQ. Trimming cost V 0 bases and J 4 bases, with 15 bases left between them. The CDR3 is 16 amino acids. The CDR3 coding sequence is TGCGCCAGCAGCTTGGGCCGCCGGAGCGGCGCAGATACGCAGTATTTT. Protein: CASSLGRRSGADTQYF.

The CDR3 nucleotides read TGCAGCGTTGAGGGACAGTTGAACACTGAAGCTTTCTTT. Amino acid sequence: CSVEGQLNTEAFF. The chain has TRBV29-1 and TRBJ1-1, with 7 positions matching TRBD1. V lost 3 bases, J lost 0 bases, and 1 base stayed unmatched. Per the germline V gene, CDR1 is SQVTM and CDR2 is ANQGSEA. The CDR3 has 13 amino acids.

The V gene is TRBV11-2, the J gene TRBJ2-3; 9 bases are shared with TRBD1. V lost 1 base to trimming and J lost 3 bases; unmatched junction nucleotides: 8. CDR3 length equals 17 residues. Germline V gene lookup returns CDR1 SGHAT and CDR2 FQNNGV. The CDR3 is CASSLVGGQGGTDTQYF. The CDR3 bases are TGTGCCAGCAGCTTAGTAGGGGGACAGGGTGGGACAGATACGCAGTATTTT.

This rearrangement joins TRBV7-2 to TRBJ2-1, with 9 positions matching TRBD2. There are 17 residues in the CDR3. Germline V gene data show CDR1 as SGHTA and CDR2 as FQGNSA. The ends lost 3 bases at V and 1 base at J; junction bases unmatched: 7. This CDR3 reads CASSLAALAGSYNEQFF. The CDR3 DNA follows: TGTGCCAGCAGCTTGGCAGCCCTAGCGGGGTCCTACAATGAGCAGTTCTTC.

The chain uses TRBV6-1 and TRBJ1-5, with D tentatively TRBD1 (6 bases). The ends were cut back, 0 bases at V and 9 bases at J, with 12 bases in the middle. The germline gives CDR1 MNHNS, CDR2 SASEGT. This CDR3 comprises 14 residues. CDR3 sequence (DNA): TGTGCCAGCAGTGAAGCGCGAGGGGGTGCGCCCCAGCATTTT. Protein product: CASSEARGGAPQHF.

CDR3 amino acids: CASSPPRQGTFQETQYF. The CDR3, as DNA: TGTGCCAGCAGCCCTCCGCGACAGGGGACCTTCCAAGAGACCCAGTACTTC. The rearrangement joins TRBV7-2 to TRBJ2-5; TRBD1 matches 8 bases. V dropped 5 bases and J dropped 1; count of bases not matched to a gene: 12. Per germline, CDR1 SGHTA and CDR2 FQGNSA. The CDR3 has 17 residues.

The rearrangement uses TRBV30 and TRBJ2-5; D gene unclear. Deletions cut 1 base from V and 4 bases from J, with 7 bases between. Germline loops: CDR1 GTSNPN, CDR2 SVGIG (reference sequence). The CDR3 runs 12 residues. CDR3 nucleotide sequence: TGTGCCTGGAGTGCGCTCGGAGAGACCCAGTACTTC. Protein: CAWSALGETQYF.

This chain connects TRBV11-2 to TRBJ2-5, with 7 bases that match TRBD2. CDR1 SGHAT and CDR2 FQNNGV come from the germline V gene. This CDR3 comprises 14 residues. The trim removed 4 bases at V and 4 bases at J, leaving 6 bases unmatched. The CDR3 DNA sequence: TGTGCCAGCAGCTCTTCTAGGACTAGAGAGACCCAGTACTTC. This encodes CASSSSRTRETQYF.

The CDR3 DNA sequence: TGTGCCAGCTCCCGTGCGGGGGACCACGAGCAGTACTTC. Translated, it gives CASSRAGDHEQYF. V is TRBV18 and J is TRBJ2-7; 7 nucleotides match TRBD2. The CDR3 extends over 13 amino acids. Trimming cost V 6 bases and J 5 bases; bases outside gene matches: 7. Per the germline V gene, CDR1 is KGHSH and CDR2 is LQKENI.

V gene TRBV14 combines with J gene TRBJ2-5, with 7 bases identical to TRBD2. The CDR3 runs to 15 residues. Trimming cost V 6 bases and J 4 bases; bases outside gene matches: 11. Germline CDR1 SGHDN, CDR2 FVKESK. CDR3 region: CASRPGARGIETQYF. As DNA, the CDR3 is TGTGCCAGCAGACCCGGAGCGCGGGGGATAGAGACCCAGTACTTC.

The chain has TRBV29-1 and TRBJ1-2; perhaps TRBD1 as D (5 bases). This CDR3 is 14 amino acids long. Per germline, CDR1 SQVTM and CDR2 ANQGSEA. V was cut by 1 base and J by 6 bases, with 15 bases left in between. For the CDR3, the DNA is TGCAGCGTTGAAGCTTGGTCAGGGTCTGATGGCTACACCTTC. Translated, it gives CSVEAWSGSDGYTF.

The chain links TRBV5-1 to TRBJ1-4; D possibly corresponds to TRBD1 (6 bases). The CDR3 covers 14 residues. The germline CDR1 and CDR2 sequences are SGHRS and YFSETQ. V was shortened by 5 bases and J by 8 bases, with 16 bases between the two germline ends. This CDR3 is CASRRAAGDEKLFF. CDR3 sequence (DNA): TGCGCCAGCAGGCGAGCTGCAGGGGACGAAAAACTGTTTTTT.

DNA of the CDR3: TGTGCCAGCTCACCACCGCTAGTTACAGGAGTTGAAGCTTTCTTT. Amino acid sequence: CASSPPLVTGVEAFF. This rearrangement joins TRBV18 to TRBJ1-1, with D tentatively TRBD1 (5 bases). CDR1 is KGHSH and CDR2 is LQKENI in the germline V gene. The germline V and J ends were trimmed by 0 bases and 7 bases, with 15 bases remaining between them. There are 15 residues in the CDR3.

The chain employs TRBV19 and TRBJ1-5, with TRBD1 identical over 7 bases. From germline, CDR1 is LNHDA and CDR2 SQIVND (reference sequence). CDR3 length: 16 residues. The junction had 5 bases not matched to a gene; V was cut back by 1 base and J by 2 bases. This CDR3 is CASSIVTGDGNQPQHF. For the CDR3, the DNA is TGTGCCAGTAGTATAGTCACAGGGGATGGCAATCAGCCCCAGCATTTT. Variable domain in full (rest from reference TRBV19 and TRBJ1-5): DGGITQSPKYLFRKEGQNVTLSCEQNLNHDAMYWYRQDPGQGLRLIYYSQIVNDFQKGDIAEGYSVSREKKESFPLTVTSAQKNPTAFYLCASSIVTGDGNQPQHFGDGTRLSIL.

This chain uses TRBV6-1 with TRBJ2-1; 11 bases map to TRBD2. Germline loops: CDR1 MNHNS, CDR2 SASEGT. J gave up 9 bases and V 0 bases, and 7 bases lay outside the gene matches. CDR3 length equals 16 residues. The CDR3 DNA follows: TGTGCCAGCAGTGAAGCGGTACTAGCGGGGGTGGGTGAGCAGTTCTTC. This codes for CASSEAVLAGVGEQFF.

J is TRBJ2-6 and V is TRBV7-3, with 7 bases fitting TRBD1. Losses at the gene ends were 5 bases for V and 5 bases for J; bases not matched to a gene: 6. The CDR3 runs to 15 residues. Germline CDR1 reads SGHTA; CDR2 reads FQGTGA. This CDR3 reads CASSPRQGRANVLTF. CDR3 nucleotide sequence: TGTGCCAGCAGCCCGCGACAGGGACGGGCCAACGTCCTGACTTTC.

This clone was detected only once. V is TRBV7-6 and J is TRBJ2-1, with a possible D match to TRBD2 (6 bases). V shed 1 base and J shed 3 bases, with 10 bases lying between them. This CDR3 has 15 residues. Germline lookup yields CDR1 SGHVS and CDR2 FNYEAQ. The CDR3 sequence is CASSLVGGIYNEQFF. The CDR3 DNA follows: TGTGCCAGCAGCTTAGTGGGGGGTATCTACAATGAGCAGTTCTTC.

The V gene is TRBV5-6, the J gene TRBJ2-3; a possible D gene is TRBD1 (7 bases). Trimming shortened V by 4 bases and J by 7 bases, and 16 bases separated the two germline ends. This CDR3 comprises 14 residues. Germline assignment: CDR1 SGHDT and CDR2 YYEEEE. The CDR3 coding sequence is TGTGCCAGCAGCGGGGTGCAGGGGGGCAATACGCAGTATTTT. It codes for CASSGVQGGNTQYF.

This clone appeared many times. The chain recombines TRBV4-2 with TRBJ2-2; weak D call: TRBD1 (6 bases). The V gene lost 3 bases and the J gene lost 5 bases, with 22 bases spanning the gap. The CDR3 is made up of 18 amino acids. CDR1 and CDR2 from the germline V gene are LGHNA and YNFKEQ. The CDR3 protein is CASSQNDQGSGFTGELFF. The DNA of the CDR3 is TGTGCCAGCAGCCAGAACGATCAGGGGTCGGGTTTTACCGGGGAGCTGTTTTTT.

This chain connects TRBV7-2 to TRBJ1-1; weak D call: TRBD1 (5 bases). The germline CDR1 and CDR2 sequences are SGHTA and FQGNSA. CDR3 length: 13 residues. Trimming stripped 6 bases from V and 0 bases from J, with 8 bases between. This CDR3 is CASSPGMNTEAFF. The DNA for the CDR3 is TGTGCCAGCAGTCCAGGGATGAACACTGAAGCTTTCTTT. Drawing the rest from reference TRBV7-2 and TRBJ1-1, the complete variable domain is GAGVSQSPSNKVTEKGKDVELRCDPISGHTALYWYRQSLGQGLEFLIYFQGNSAPDKSGLPSDRFSAERTGGSVSTLTIQRTQQEDSAVYLCASSPGMNTEAFFGQGTRLTVV.

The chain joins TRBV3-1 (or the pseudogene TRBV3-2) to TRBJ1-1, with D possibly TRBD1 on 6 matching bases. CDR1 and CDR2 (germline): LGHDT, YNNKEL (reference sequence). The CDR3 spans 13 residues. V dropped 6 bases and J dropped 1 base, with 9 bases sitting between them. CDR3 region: CASSWDKNTEAFF. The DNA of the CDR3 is TGTGCCAGCAGTTGGGACAAGAACACTGAAGCTTTCTTT.

The CDR3 nucleotides are TGTGCCAGCAGCTTGGCGACAGCCCAAGAGACCCAGTACTTC. Its translation: CASSLATAQETQYF. The chain uses TRBV5-4 and TRBJ2-5; tentative D call: TRBD1 (5 bases). The ends were cut back, 0 bases at V and 1 base at J, with 7 bases in the middle. The CDR3 runs 14 residues. CDR1 and CDR2 from the germline V gene are SGHNT and YYREEE (reference sequence).

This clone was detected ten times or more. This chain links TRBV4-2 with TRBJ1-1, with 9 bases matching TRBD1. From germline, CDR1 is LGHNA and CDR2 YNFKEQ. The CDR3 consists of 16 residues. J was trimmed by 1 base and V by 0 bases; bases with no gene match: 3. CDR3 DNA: TGTGCCAGCAGCCAAGACCCGGGACAGGGGAACACTGAAGCTTTCTTT. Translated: CASSQDPGQGNTEAFF.

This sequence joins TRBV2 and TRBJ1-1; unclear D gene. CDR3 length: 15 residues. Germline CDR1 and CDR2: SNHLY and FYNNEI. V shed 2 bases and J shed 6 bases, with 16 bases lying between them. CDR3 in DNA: TGTGCCAGCAGTGAAACTGGCAGGAGGGCCCCTGAAGCTTTCTTT. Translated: CASSETGRRAPEAFF.

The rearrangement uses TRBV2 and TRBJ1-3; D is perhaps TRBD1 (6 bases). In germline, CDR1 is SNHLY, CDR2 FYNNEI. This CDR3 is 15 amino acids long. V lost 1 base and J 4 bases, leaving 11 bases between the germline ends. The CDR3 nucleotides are TGTGCCAGCAGTGAAGAGGCAGGGGTAGGAAACACCATATATTTT. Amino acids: CASSEEAGVGNTIYF.

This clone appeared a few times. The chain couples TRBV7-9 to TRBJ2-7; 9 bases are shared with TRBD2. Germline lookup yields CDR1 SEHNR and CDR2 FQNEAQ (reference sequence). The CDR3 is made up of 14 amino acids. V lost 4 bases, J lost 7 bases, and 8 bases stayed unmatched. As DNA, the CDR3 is TGTGCCAGCAGCTCCGAGCGGGAGGCGGGGGAGCAGTACTTC. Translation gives CASSSEREAGEQYF. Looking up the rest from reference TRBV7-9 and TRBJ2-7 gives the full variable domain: DTGVSQNPRHKITKRGQNVTFRCDPISEHNRLYWYRQTLGQGPEFLTYFQNEAQLEKSRLLSDRFSAERPKGSFSTLEIQRTEQGDSAMYLCASSSEREAGEQYFGPGTRLTVT.

The CDR3 nucleotides read TGTGCCAGCAGCCTAAATCAGGGGATCCAAGAGACCCAGTACTTC. It specifies CASSLNQGIQETQYF. V gene TRBV7-3 combines with J gene TRBJ2-5, with D possibly TRBD1 on 6 matching bases. With 5 bases removed from V and 1 base from J, the gap between germline ends came to 14 bases. CDR3 length equals 15 residues. CDR1 SGHTA and CDR2 FQGTGA come from the germline V gene. The full variable domain, rest sourced from reference TRBV7-3 and TRBJ2-5, is GAGVSQTPSNKVTEKGKYVELRCDPISGHTALYWYRQSLGQGPEFLIYFQGTGAADDSGLPNDRFFAVRPEGSVSTLKIQRTERGDSAVYLCASSLNQGIQETQYFGPGTRLLVL.

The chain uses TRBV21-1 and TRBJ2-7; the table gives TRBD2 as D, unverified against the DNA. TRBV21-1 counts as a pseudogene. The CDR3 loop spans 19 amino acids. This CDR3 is CASSKVPCVAGRASYEQYF. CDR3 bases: TGTGCCAGCAGCAAAGTTCCGTGCGTGGCGGGCCGAGCCTCCTACGAGCAGTACTTC.